Only one count was recorded for the clone carrying this TCR beta chain. This record comes from a study of blood T cell repertoires in COVID-19. Measured with immunoSEQ multiplex PCR; TCRdb has only the in-frame clones, and not every one. The table records approximately 110,000 clones, around 83% of them present only once. Germline-derived CDR1 and CDR2 are LNHDA and SQIVND (reference sequence). CDR3 length: 13 residues. Trimming took off 6 bases at V and 4 bases at J, with 12 bases between the two ends. The gene calls are TRBV19 and TRBJ1-1; weak D call: TRBD1 (5 bases). The sequenced sample was peripheral blood. This receptor was obtained from a man aged 35-49 years with acute or convalescent COVID-19. CDR3 nucleotides: TGTGCCAGTAGGGAAGGAGGGGTCACTGAAGCTTTCTTT. This sequence encodes CASREGGVTEAFF.